This T cell receptor beta chain appears in the sequencing data of a study of cytomegalovirus exposure and HLA in healthy donors. Libraries were prepared by immunoSEQ multiplex PCR; TCRdb keeps only in-frame clonotypes and omits some of them. The sample yields some 130,000 clones, over 90% seen once. The CDR3 is 15 amino acids. Germline CDR1 reads SGHVS; CDR2 reads FQNEAQ. V dropped 2 bases and J dropped 4 bases, with 14 bases sitting between them. The TCR comes from a man aged 18 to 35 in good health and CMV-seropositive. Sequenced: PBMCs. The chain couples TRBV7-8 to TRBJ1-1; no clear D. The CDR3 region has the DNA TGTGCCAGCAGCTTATCCCCGCGGGTTGGCACTGAAGCTTTCTTT. This translates into CASSLSPRVGTEAFF.